Below, one T cell receptor beta chain is given with its context. The antigen remains undetermined. Trimming at V came to 6 bases and at J to 6 bases, leaving 8 bases not matched to a gene. CDR1 ENHRY and CDR2 SYGVKD come from the germline V gene. This CDR3 has 15 amino acids. This sample was included in a study of T cell responses to AZD1222 COVID-19 vaccine. Study-level results: The study found Spike-specific TCR breadth and depth rose after two AZD1222 doses. The donor group comprised mostly white British people and more females; the analysis possibly underestimated clonal diversity.

Using immunoSEQ multiplex PCR, the repertoire was profiled, and TCRdb retains in-frame clones only, with some absent. The table includes some 120,000 clones, 90% detected once. The sequenced sample was peripheral blood, obtained on day 0 of AZD1222 vaccination. The gene calls are TRBV10-3 and TRBJ2-2; the match to TRBD2 covers 9 bases. The clonotype comes from an adult in good health. In DNA form, the CDR3 reads TGTGCCATCAGCCTAGCGGGGATTCGAGCCGGGGAGCTGTTTTTT. It is translated as CAISLAGIRAGELFF.